These 19 T cell receptor beta chains came from one sample sequenced in a study of cytomegalovirus exposure and HLA in healthy donors. The PCR used 60 Vbeta and 13 Jbeta primers. TCRdb's copy holds only in-frame clones and misses some; the assay was immunoSEQ multiplex PCR. The sample data list 75,000 to 90,000 clones. The sample consisted of PBMCs. Receptors originate from a woman in her sixties or seventies in good health and CMV-seronegative.

The V call is TRBV7-2, the J call TRBJ2-7; 11 bases agree with TRBD2. The CDR3 runs to 15 residues. The germline CDR1 and CDR2 sequences are SGHTA and FQGNSA. V was pared by 6 bases and J by 3 bases, with 7 bases of the junction left unmatched. In DNA, the CDR3 is TGTGCCAGCAGTCCAACTAGCGGGAGCAACTACGAGCAGTACTTC. Amino acids: CASSPTSGSNYEQYF.

The rearrangement links TRBV2 to TRBJ1-4; a possible D gene is TRBD1 (6 bases). CDR3 length equals 12 residues. Trimming removed 7 bases from V and 14 bases from J, with 17 bases in between. Per germline, CDR1 SNHLY and CDR2 FYNNEI. DNA of the CDR3: TGTGCCAGCACTACATGGCAACAGGGTCTGTTTTTT. Protein: CASTTWQQGLFF.

This rearrangement joins TRBV7-9 to TRBJ1-4; maybe TRBD1 (5 bases). In germline, CDR1 is SEHNR, CDR2 FQNEAQ (reference sequence). This CDR3 contains 15 residues. Trimming pared 5 bases from V and 0 bases from J, leaving 10 bases between. The CDR3 sequence: CASSPDSPTNEKLFF. The DNA for the CDR3 is TGTGCCAGCAGCCCAGACAGCCCAACTAATGAAAAACTGTTTTTT.

The V and J genes are TRBV4-3 and TRBJ2-5, with 8 bases identical to TRBD2. The CDR3 spans 17 residues. V trimming: 0 bases; J trimming: 11 bases; junction bases outside the gene matches: 17. Germline assignment: CDR1 LGHNA and CDR2 YSLEER. The CDR3 bases are TGCGCCAGCAGCCAAGATCGGGGAGCGGGAGTCTTTCCCAAGCAGTACTTC. Translation gives CASSQDRGAGVFPKQYF.

The chain couples TRBV27 to TRBJ2-3; 10 nucleotides line up with TRBD2. Trimming cost V 2 bases and J 4 bases; bases outside gene matches: 3. CDR3 size: 15 residues. CDR1 is MNHEY and CDR2 is SMNVEV in the germline V gene (reference sequence). The CDR3 loop reads CASSLLAGAPDTQYF. For the CDR3, the DNA is TGTGCCAGCAGTTTACTAGCGGGAGCACCAGATACGCAGTATTTT.

The chain joins TRBV10-3 to TRBJ2-7; 9 bases are shared with TRBD1. With 6 bases clipped from V and 0 bases from J, the junction kept 3 bases outside the gene matches. Germline values: CDR1 ENHRY, CDR2 SYGVKD. The CDR3 runs to 14 residues. In DNA form, the CDR3 reads TGTGCCATCAGCCGGGACAGGGACTCCTACGAGCAGTACTTC. Translating gives CAISRDRDSYEQYF.

The V gene is TRBV28, the J gene TRBJ2-1, with TRBD2 matching 9 bases. Germline CDR1 and CDR2: MDHEN and SYDVKM. This CDR3 spans 19 amino acids. With V trimmed by 8 bases and J by 9 bases, 26 bases remained unmatched. The CDR3 nucleotides read TGTGCCAGCCTGACGGTCCAGTTTACCGGACTAGCGAGGGACGTTGAGCAGTTCTTC. This translates into CASLTVQFTGLARDVEQFF.

The chain combines TRBV5-1 with TRBJ2-2; unclear D gene. The CDR3 length is 14 residues. Germline assignment: CDR1 SGHRS and CDR2 YFSETQ. V was shortened by 0 bases and J by 2 bases, with 5 bases between the two germline ends. CDR3 nucleotide sequence: TGCGCCAGCAGCTTGGCCAGTAACACCGGGGAGCTGTTTTTT. The encoded protein is CASSLASNTGELFF.

The chain has TRBV14 and TRBJ1-4; 9 bases are shared with TRBD1. The V gene's germline CDR1 is SGHDN and CDR2 FVKESK. V dropped 1 base and J dropped 6; count of bases not matched to a gene: 6. This CDR3 region has 16 residues. CDR3 DNA: TGTGCCAGCAGCCAAGCCCCGGGACAGGGCTATGAAAAACTGTTTTTT. This gives the protein CASSQAPGQGYEKLFF.

This chain connects TRBV19 to TRBJ1-3, with a weak D call TRBD1 (5 bases). Germline assignment: CDR1 LNHDA and CDR2 SQIVND (reference sequence). The CDR3 covers 13 residues. The V gene lost 10 bases and the J gene lost 0 bases, with 10 bases spanning the gap. The CDR3 coding sequence is TGTGCCACGGAAGGGGCCTCTGGAAACACCATATATTTT. Protein product: CATEGASGNTIYF.

CDR3 in amino acids: CASSPRSSGIAYEQYF. In DNA form, the CDR3 reads TGTGCCAGCAGCCCCAGAAGTAGCGGAATTGCCTACGAGCAGTACTTC. The genes are TRBV7-2 and TRBJ2-7, with a possible D match to TRBD2 (6 bases). The V gene lost 5 bases and the J gene lost 2 bases, with 19 bases spanning the gap. Germline-derived CDR1 and CDR2 are SGHTA and FQGNSA. CDR3 length: 16 amino acids.

The V and J genes are TRBV4-3 and TRBJ2-7; 8 positions match TRBD2. V shed 1 base, J shed 0 bases, and the junction held 14 bases outside the gene matches. The CDR3 length is 19 residues. Germline CDR1 and CDR2: LGHNA and YSLEER. The CDR3 bases are TGCGCCAGCAGCCAAGGGATCCGTTGGCGGGAGGCTCCCTCCTACGAGCAGTACTTC. Protein product: CASSQGIRWREAPSYEQYF.

The chain recombines TRBV28 with TRBJ2-2; D is perhaps TRBD2 (6 bases). Germline CDR1 and CDR2: MDHEN and SYDVKM. This CDR3 has 17 amino acids. V shed 6 bases and J shed 6 bases, with 23 bases lying between them. CDR3 in amino acids: CASRATGGVGQAGELFF. The CDR3 DNA sequence: TGTGCCAGCAGAGCCACAGGCGGGGTTGGCCAAGCCGGGGAGCTGTTTTTT. The full variable domain, in which reference TRBV28 and TRBJ2-2 provide the parts outside the CDR3, is DVKVTQSSRYLVKRTGEKVFLECVQDMDHENMFWYRQDPGLGLRLIYFSYDVKMKEKGDIPEGYSVSREKKERFSLILESASTNQTSMYLCASRATGGVGQAGELFFGEGSRLTVL.

V usage is TRBV6-1 and J usage is TRBJ1-5, with TRBD1 matching over 7 bases. This CDR3 has 13 residues. Germline CDR1 is MNHNS and CDR2 is SASEGT. The ends lost 4 bases at V and 8 bases at J; junction bases unmatched: 5. The CDR3 reads CASSGQQGKPQHF. As DNA, the CDR3 is TGTGCCAGCAGTGGCCAACAGGGGAAGCCCCAGCATTTT.

The V and J genes are TRBV5-1 and TRBJ2-3, with D possibly being TRBD1 (5 bases). Germline values: CDR1 SGHRS, CDR2 YFSETQ. This CDR3 has 13 residues. V lost 4 bases and J lost 3, with 9 bases in between. CDR3 in amino acids: CASSVAGTDTQYF. CDR3 nucleotides: TGCGCCAGCAGCGTCGCAGGGACAGATACGCAGTATTTT.

The V and J genes are TRBV19 and TRBJ1-4; 7 bases line up with TRBD1. The ends lost 3 bases at V and 7 bases at J; junction bases unmatched: 5. The CDR3 runs 14 residues. Germline lookup yields CDR1 LNHDA and CDR2 SQIVND (reference sequence). The DNA of the CDR3 is TGTGCCAGTAGTATGTGGGACAGCGGTGAAAAACTGTTTTTT. This sequence encodes CASSMWDSGEKLFF.

This sequence joins TRBV6-6 and TRBJ2-3; no clear D. V lost 4 bases and J 2 bases, leaving 10 bases between the germline ends. Germline CDR1 reads MNHNY; CDR2 reads SVGAGI (reference sequence). The CDR3 sequence is 14 residues long. For the CDR3, the DNA is TGTGCCAGCAGTTTAGACTCTGACACAGATACGCAGTATTTT. This gives the protein CASSLDSDTDTQYF.

V gene TRBV7-2 combines with J gene TRBJ2-1, with 7 bases fitting TRBD1. The germline V gene encodes CDR1 SGHTA and CDR2 FQGNSA. CDR3 length: 15 residues. The trim removed 3 bases at V and 7 bases at J, leaving 9 bases unmatched. The CDR3 DNA is TGTGCCAGCAGCTTTCGGACAGGTAGGGGGAATGAGCAGTTCTTC. It encodes CASSFRTGRGNEQFF.

The V call is TRBV7-2, the J call TRBJ2-7, with D perhaps TRBD1 (5 bases). Germline CDR1 SGHTA, CDR2 FQGNSA. The germline V and J ends were trimmed by 0 bases and 11 bases, with 20 bases remaining between them. The CDR3 consists of 15 residues. The CDR3 DNA reads as TGTGCCAGCAGCTTAGCGCGCCAGGGCCACCATCATAAGTACTTC. Its translation is CASSLARQGHHHKYF.